The following is a TCR beta chain sequence with its context. Its specificity is not known. TCRdb recomputed calls from the reads with MiXCR, one row per CDR3 protein. Here the sample spans about 920,000 distinct CDR3 sequences, roughly 30% being singletons. Looked up from germline, CDR1 is PRHDT and CDR2 is FYEKMQ (reference sequence). The CDR3 sequence is 15 residues long. Germline trimming cut 4 bases from V and 4 bases from J; bases unmatched to any gene: 6. This entry comes from a study of T cell repertoires in cytomegalovirus infection. General study results and limits: Clonotypes of TCR beta that were HLA-C-restricted and CMV-specific dominated the ex vivo response.

J is TRBJ1-2 and V is TRBV13; 10 bases fit TRBD1. The sequence derives from a human donor in good health (CMV status not recorded). Some clones in this sample may be carry-over from other donors' samples. The input for sequencing was cultured CD8+ T cells from PBMCs, taken from culture after CMV antigen stimulation. CDR3 loop: CASSSRQGAAYGYTF. The DNA of the CDR3 is TGTGCCAGCAGCTCGCGACAGGGGGCGGCCTATGGCTACACCTTC.